This TCR beta chain was documented in a study of blood T cell repertoires in COVID-19. Turning to the study itself: T cells, B-cell-depleted T cells, or PBMCs supplied cDNA or gDNA.

Study processing details: Quantification of nucleated cells was approximated via reference gene primer amplification. Some clones are missing from TCRdb's copy, which holds only in-frame ones; the method was immunoSEQ multiplex PCR. V and J calls plus clone size are reproduced from that table; the DNA served to infer D and trimming. The table lists about 240,000 clones, about 87% of them singletons. CDR1 and CDR2 from the germline V gene are SEHNR and FQNEAQ (reference sequence). V shed 1 base and J shed 8 bases, with 20 bases lying between them. The CDR3 has 16 residues. Input material: PBMCs or T cells enriched from blood (not recorded which). This receptor was taken from a woman aged 30 to 39 with acute COVID-19. The chain couples TRBV7-9 to TRBJ1-2; the D is unclear. The CDR3 loop is CASSLGRMLKVGGYTF. The CDR3 DNA reads TGTGCCAGCAGCTTAGGCAGGATGCTTAAGGTGGGCGGCTACACCTTC.